The rows below give T cell receptor beta chains drawn from one sample of a study of shared clonotypes between healthy human individuals. Libraries were prepared by immunoSEQ multiplex PCR; TCRdb keeps only in-frame clonotypes and omits some of them. Of roughly 680,000 clones in the sample, 72% are singletons; the top ten hold approximately 1.7%. The sequencing input was memory CD4+ T cells sorted from blood. These receptors originate from a woman in her twenties or thirties in good health. Each CDR3 is given with its conserved first and last residue. A D gene is named only where the DNA matches it firmly. Rows may omit the clone size; those that give it use once, few, many or a size class.

TRBJ2-2,NA,NA,TRBV14,TGTGCCAGCAGCCCTCGTCTGTGGGCGAACACCGGGGAGCTGTTTTTT,CASSPRLWANTGELFF
TRBJ2-3,NA,TRBD1,TRBV5-1,TGCGCCAGCAGCCTCCGGACAGGTAGCACAGATACGCAGTATTTT,CASSLRTGSTDTQYF
TRBJ1-2,NA,NA,TRBV28,TGTGCCAGCAGTTCCGGGAGCTATGGCTACACCTTC,CASSSGSYGYTF
TRBJ2-6,NA,NA,TRBV28,TGTGCCAGCAGCCTGAGGGGATCTGGGGCCAACGTCCTGACTTTC,CASSLRGSGANVLTF
TRBJ1-1,once,NA,TRBV28,TGTGCCAGCAGTGTAATACGGGGGGGGGCTGAAGCTTTCTTT,CASSVIRGGAEAFF
TRBJ2-1,NA,TRBD2,TRBV6-4,TGTGCCAGCAGTGCCGCCCAAGCGGGAGGCCTTTATTCGAATGAGCAGTTCTTC,CASSAAQAGGLYSNEQFF
TRBJ1-4,once,NA,TRBV2,TGTGCCAGCCTGACAGATACTAATGAAAAACTGTTTTTT,CASLTDTNEKLFF
TRBJ2-7,NA,TRBD2,TRBV4-1,TGCGCCAGCAGCCAAGATTCGGCACTAGCGGGCTACGAGCAGTACTTC,CASSQDSALAGYEQYF
TRBJ2-3,NA,TRBD2,TRBV5-1,TGCGCCAGCAGCTTGGTGACTAGCGGGAGCTCAGATACGCAGTATTTT,CASSLVTSGSSDTQYF
TRBJ1-3,many,NA,TRBV19,TGTGCCAGTAGTCCCAAGGGGGGCCGAAGAAACACCATATATTTT,CASSPKGGRRNTIYF
TRBJ1-3,NA,NA,TRBV7-9,TGTGCCAGCAGCCTTTTGTCTAGGGCTGGAAACACCATATATTTT,CASSLLSRAGNTIYF
TRBJ2-1,NA,NA,TRBV27,TGTGCCAGGGTTAGAGATGAGCAGTTCTTC,CARVRDEQFF
TRBJ2-5,NA,NA,TRBV7-3,TGTGCCAGCAGTCCCGCTGGGGGGAGGGAGACCCAGTACTTC,CASSPAGGRETQYF
TRBJ2-3,NA,NA,TRBV28,TGTGCCAGCAGCTTCCCTGCAGGGGACCGCACAGATACGCAGTATTTT,CASSFPAGDRTDTQYF
TRBJ1-5,once,TRBD1,TRBV7-8,TGTGCCAGCAGCTTAGAAGGACAGGGGTATAGCAATCAGCCCCAGCATTTT,CASSLEGQGYSNQPQHF
TRBJ1-2,NA,NA,TRBV11-2,TGTGCCAGCAGCTACGACAATAACTATGGCTACACCTTC,CASSYDNNYGYTF
TRBJ2-7,NA,NA,TRBV19,TGTGCCAGTAGTACGTCGGCATGGACAACTTACGAGCAGTACTTC,CASSTSAWTTYEQYF
TRBJ1-1,NA,NA,TRBV14,TGTGCCAGCAGCCTGACATCTTCTACTGAAGCTTTCTTT,CASSLTSSTEAFF
TRBJ2-3,NA,TRBD2,TRBV14,TGTGCCAGCAGCCAAGTAGCGGGGGGAGATACGCAGTATTTT,CASSQVAGGDTQYF
TRBJ2-5,once,NA,TRBV7-2,TGTGCCAGCAGCTTAGTTCCTCTGGGGGGCGAACACTTC,CASSLVPLGGEHF
TRBJ2-5,NA,NA,TRBV6-6,TGTGCCAGCAGTGCACAACTTGGGGAAGGGACCCAGTACTTC,CASSAQLGEGTQYF
TRBJ1-2,NA,TRBD1,TRBV28,TGTGCCCGAAGAAGGGGGCGCGGGGAGGGCGGCTACACCTTC,CARRRGRGEGGYTF
TRBJ2-1,NA,TRBD1,TRBV25-1,TGTGCCAGCAGTGAATCCCGGCGAACAGGGGAGAACTACAATGAGCAGTTCTTC,CASSESRRTGENYNEQFF
TRBJ2-7,NA,TRBD2,TRBV27,TGTGCCAGCTTCGGGGCGGGAGGTGGGTACTTC,CASFGAGGGYF
TRBJ1-2,NA,NA,TRBV18,TGTGCCAGCTCACCACCTACCGATAGGGCCTATGGCTACACCTTC,CASSPPTDRAYGYTF
TRBJ2-1,NA,TRBD2,TRBV6-1,TGTGCCAGCAGTGGCAGACTAGCGGGATCCTACAATGAGCAGTTCTTC,CASSGRLAGSYNEQFF
TRBJ2-1,few,TRBD2,TRBV2,TGTGCCAGCAGTCTCAGCGGGAGCTCCTACAATGAGCAGTTCTTC,CASSLSGSSYNEQFF
TRBJ2-1,NA,TRBD2,TRBV19,TGTGCCAGTAGTCTTAGACTAGCGGGAGTGGTCTACAATGAGCAGTTCTTC,CASSLRLAGVVYNEQFF
TRBJ1-1,NA,NA,TRBV7-9,TGTGCCAGCGGTGGCAGGGAGAACACTGAAGCTTTCTTT,CASGGRENTEAFF
TRBJ2-3,NA,NA,TRBV19,TGTGCCAGTAGTATAGATGGGGGCGGCTCAGATACGCAGTATTTT,CASSIDGGGSDTQYF